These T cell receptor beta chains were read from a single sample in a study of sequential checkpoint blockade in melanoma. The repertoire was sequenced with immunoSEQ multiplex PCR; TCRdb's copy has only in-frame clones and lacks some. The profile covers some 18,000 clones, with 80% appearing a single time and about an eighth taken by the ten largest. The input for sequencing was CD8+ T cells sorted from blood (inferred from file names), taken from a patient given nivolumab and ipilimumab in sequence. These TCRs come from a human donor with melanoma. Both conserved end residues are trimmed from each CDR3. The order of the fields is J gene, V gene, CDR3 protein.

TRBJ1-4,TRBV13,ASSLERGPREKLF
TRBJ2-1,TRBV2,ASILYRGNEQF
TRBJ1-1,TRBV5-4,ASSRTGTGGGEAF
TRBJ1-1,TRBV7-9,ASSPLGRNTEAF
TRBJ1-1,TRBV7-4,ASSPWEAGIRNTEAF
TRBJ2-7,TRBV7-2,ASSLARNYEQY
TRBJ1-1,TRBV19,ASSGEVGTEAF
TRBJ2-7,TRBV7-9,ASSSWDSAGEQY
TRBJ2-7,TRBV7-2,ASSLDGTGLYEQY
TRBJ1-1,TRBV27,ASSLSLTGNGVEAF
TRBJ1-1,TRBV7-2,ASSSHRGPSTEAF
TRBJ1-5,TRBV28,ASSLTYSNQPQH
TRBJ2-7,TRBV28,ASSSGPSYEQY
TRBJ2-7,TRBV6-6,ASSASGDYYYEQY
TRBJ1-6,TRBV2,ASSVGGTGASPLH
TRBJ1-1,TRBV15,ATSGTGQASEAF
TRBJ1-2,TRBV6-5,ASSKDVAVYGYT
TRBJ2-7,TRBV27,ASSGGGGSYEQY
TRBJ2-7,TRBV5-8,ASSLGTGQGAYEQY
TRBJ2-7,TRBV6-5,ASSSQGGGLEQY
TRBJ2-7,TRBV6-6,ASSSGDGHYEQY
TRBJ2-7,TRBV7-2,ASSLNGQPIYEQY
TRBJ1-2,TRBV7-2,ASSFEGTGGNT
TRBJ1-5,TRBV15,ATSSTGGREYQPQH
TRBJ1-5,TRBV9,ARGTGRAQPQH
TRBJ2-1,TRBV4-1,ASSPRDTYNEQF
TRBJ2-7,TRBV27,ASSFSGTYEQY
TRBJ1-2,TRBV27,ASSSGDSRLLYYGYT
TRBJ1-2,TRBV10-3,AISDSWDSERYGYT
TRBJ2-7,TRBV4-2,ASSPRGEGSYEQY
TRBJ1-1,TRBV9,ASSAEGYTEAF
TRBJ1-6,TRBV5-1,ASSAGQNNSPLH
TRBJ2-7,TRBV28,ASSLFKARANQPLYEQY
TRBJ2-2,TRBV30,AWRRTGGDTGELF
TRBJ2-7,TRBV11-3,ASSPSDSYEQY
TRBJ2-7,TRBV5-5,ASSPGTGAYEQY
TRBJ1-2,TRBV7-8,ASSLGRGAGYGYT
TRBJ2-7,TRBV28,ASGRLAGSYEQY
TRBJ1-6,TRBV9,ASSVMEGSDSPLH
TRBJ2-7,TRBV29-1,SVDGAEQY
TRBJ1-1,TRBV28,ASGATGARTEAF
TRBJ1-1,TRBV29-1,SAYPMNTEAF
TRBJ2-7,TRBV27,ASSFLGGSYEQY
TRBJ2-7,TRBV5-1,ASSPVWTSGSYEQY
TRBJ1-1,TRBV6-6,ATSQGAQTEAF
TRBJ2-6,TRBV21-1,ASSPDRGSLLVLT
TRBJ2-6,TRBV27,ASSRNLGQYSGANVLT
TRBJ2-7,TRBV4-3,ASSEGSGHPSYEQY
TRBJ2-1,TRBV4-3,ASSQDGAGEQF
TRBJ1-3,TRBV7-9,ASSLNSGSSGNTIY
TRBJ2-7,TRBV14,ASRRGAFYEQY
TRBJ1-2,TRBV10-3,AIAARDYGYT
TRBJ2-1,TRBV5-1,ASSTGQGPLNEQF
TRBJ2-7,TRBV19,ASSTGQGVYEQY
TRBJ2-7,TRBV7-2,ASSWAAGDNYEQY
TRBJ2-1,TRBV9,ASSVAYRGDEQF
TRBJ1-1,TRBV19,ASSVGQGWTEAF
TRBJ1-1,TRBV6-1,ASSAGYTEAF
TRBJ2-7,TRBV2,ASSPGLAGEYEQY
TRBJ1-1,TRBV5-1,ASSLELGLDTEAF